The 8 T cell receptor beta chains in this list originate from one sample, sequenced in a study of technical replicates of blood from a few donors. The repertoire was sequenced with immunoSEQ multiplex PCR; TCRdb's copy has only in-frame clones and lacks some. The sample has tens of thousands of clones, roughly 92% seen once. Sequenced sample: T cells isolated from PBMCs. The receptor set was obtained from a human donor in good health.

This clone has only one observation. The chain recombines TRBV6-5 with TRBJ1-4; D may be TRBD1 (5 bases). The CDR3 consists of 12 residues. Trimming took 5 bases from V and 8 from J, leaving 9 bases between them. The germline V gene has CDR1 MNHEY and CDR2 SVGAGI. The CDR3 protein is CASSRAGEKLFF. The CDR3 DNA is TGTGCCAGCAGTCGCGCAGGGGAAAAACTGTTTTTT.

This chain uses TRBV2 with TRBJ2-7; 9 bases align to TRBD1. The J segment lost 5 bases and the V segment lost 4 bases, leaving 9 bases of the junction unmatched. Germline-derived CDR1 and CDR2 are SNHLY and FYNNEI. CDR3 length equals 15 residues. The CDR3 nucleotides read TGTGCCAGCAGTGTCATAGGACAGGGGAAGAACGAGCAGTACTTC. Its translation is CASSVIGQGKNEQYF.

The rearrangement joins TRBV11-2 to TRBJ1-1; D gene unclear. Deletions cut 1 base from V and 5 bases from J, with 23 bases between. Germline values: CDR1 SGHAT, CDR2 FQNNGV. The CDR3 loop spans 18 amino acids. The CDR3 DNA follows: TGTGCCAGCAGCTTAGTTCCCCCCAGAACGGCCATCAGGACTGAAGCTTTCTTT. Its translation: CASSLVPPRTAIRTEAFF.

The CDR3 DNA follows: TGTGCCAGCAGTTCCTATCATCGCGAGGACACTGAAGCTTTCTTT. Translated: CASSSYHREDTEAFF. The chain has TRBV6-5 and TRBJ1-1; D unclear. The ends were cut back, 4 bases at V and 3 bases at J, with 15 bases in the middle. CDR3 length equals 15 residues. Germline CDR1 MNHEY, CDR2 SVGAGI.

V gene TRBV27 combines with J gene TRBJ1-5; D call uncertain. Germline lookup yields CDR1 MNHEY and CDR2 SMNVEV (reference sequence). This CDR3 is 13 amino acids long. Trimming took 3 bases from V and 4 from J, leaving 7 bases between them. CDR3 bases: TGTGCCAGCAGTTTTTATAGAAATCAGCCCCAGCATTTT. The encoded protein is CASSFYRNQPQHF.

This clone was detected only once. The chain couples TRBV2 to TRBJ2-3, with 9 bases identical to TRBD1. The junction had 3 bases not matched to a gene; V was cut back by 0 bases and J by 5 bases. Germline-derived CDR1 and CDR2 are SNHLY and FYNNEI. The CDR3 length is 15 residues. The CDR3: CASSEAKGQGDTQYF. CDR3 nucleotide sequence: TGTGCCAGCAGTGAAGCGAAGGGACAGGGAGATACGCAGTATTTT.

This sequence joins TRBV28 and TRBJ2-5; 8 bases map to TRBD1. This CDR3 has 14 residues. Germline V gene lookup returns CDR1 MDHEN and CDR2 SYDVKM. V shed 3 bases, J shed 5 bases, and the junction held 5 bases outside the gene matches. The CDR3 coding sequence is TGTGCCAGCAGTTTCGACAGGGGCAGGGAGACCCAGTACTTC. Its protein is CASSFDRGRETQYF.

The chain has TRBV7-6 and TRBJ2-7; 9 bases match TRBD2. Germline values: CDR1 SGHVS, CDR2 FNYEAQ. The J segment lost 4 bases and the V segment lost 3 bases, leaving 4 bases of the junction unmatched. The CDR3 contains 14 residues. Here the CDR3 DNA reads TGTGCCAGCAGCTTGGAGGGACTAGCATACGAGCAGTACTTC. This encodes CASSLEGLAYEQYF.